These 14 T cell receptor beta chains originate from one sample sequenced in a study of beta chain features in type 1 diabetes. Overall study findings and caveats: All four CD4+ subsets of Type 1 diabetes patients contained TCRB CDR3s that were moderately but significantly shorter.

Expressed TCRB transcripts were sequenced because the entire RNA isolate underwent reverse transcription. TCRdb's table, derived via immunoSEQ multiplex PCR, lists solely in-frame clones and lacks some. The table lists 250,000 to 300,000 clones, roughly an eighth of them singletons. Antigens of these TCRs are unknown. The sequenced sample consisted of naive CD4+ T cells from blood. The receptors shown here come from a man aged 25 to 45 with type 1 diabetes.

The V and J genes are TRBV5-1 and TRBJ2-7; 12 nucleotides line up with TRBD2. Germline loops: CDR1 SGHRS, CDR2 YFSETQ. The CDR3 length is 15 residues. After removal of 3 bases from V and 4 bases from J, the junction contained 5 bases not matched to a gene. The CDR3 DNA is TGCGCCAGCAGCTGGGCGACTAGCGGGAGATACGAGCAGTACTTC. It yields the protein CASSWATSGRYEQYF.

V gene TRBV4-1 combines with J gene TRBJ2-1; D is undetermined. Trimming removed 1 base from V and 10 bases from J, with 11 bases in between. The CDR3 has 13 amino acids. CDR1 is MGHRA and CDR2 is YSYEKL in the germline V gene. In nucleotides, the CDR3 is TGCGCCAGCAGCCAAGCCCAGCGAAGCGAGCAGTTCTTC. This encodes CASSQAQRSEQFF.

The V and J genes are TRBV28 and TRBJ2-6, with 10 bases matching TRBD2. Per germline, CDR1 MDHEN and CDR2 SYDVKM. V was clipped by 5 bases and J by 2 bases; unmatched bases: 3. The CDR3 runs 16 residues. CDR3 nucleotides: TGTGCCAGCAGTGCTAGCGGGAGCGCTGGGGCCAACGTCCTGACTTTC. Its protein product is CASSASGSAGANVLTF.

This clone was observed a few times. The CDR3: CASSSGQGQPNIQYF. DNA of the CDR3: TGTGCCAGCAGTTCAGGACAGGGACAACCAAACATTCAGTACTTC. The chain joins TRBV28 to TRBJ2-4, with 8 bases fitting TRBD1. This CDR3 spans 15 amino acids. V shed 4 bases, J shed 6 bases, and the junction held 8 bases outside the gene matches. From germline, CDR1 is MDHEN and CDR2 SYDVKM.

Only a few counts were recorded for this clone. The chain joins TRBV5-6 to TRBJ2-1; 8 bases fit TRBD2. Germline-derived CDR1 and CDR2 are SGHDT and YYEEEE. The CDR3 totals 16 residues. V dropped 2 bases and J dropped 4; count of bases not matched to a gene: 8. The CDR3 loop reads CASSFTSGVRYNEQFF. As DNA, the CDR3 is TGTGCCAGCAGCTTTACTAGCGGAGTCAGGTACAATGAGCAGTTCTTC.

This chain connects TRBV5-1 to TRBJ1-1, with 7 bases aligning to TRBD1. Germline V gene sequence: CDR1 SGHRS, CDR2 YFSETQ. The V segment lost 6 bases and the J segment 1 base; nucleotides outside the gene matches: 9. This CDR3 spans 15 amino acids. The CDR3 DNA sequence: TGCGCCAGCATGGGACAGACAGGACCGAACACTGAAGCTTTCTTT. Protein product: CASMGQTGPNTEAFF.

The chain has TRBV28 and TRBJ1-1; D is ambiguous. The CDR3 loop spans 14 amino acids. Trimming cost V 5 bases and J 1 base, with 11 bases left between them. Looked up from germline, CDR1 is MDHEN and CDR2 is SYDVKM. The CDR3 nucleotides read TGTGCCAGCAGTCCCGAACCTACGAACACTGAAGCTTTCTTT. Its translation is CASSPEPTNTEAFF.

The rearrangement links TRBV14 to TRBJ2-5, with 9 bases matching TRBD2. The CDR3 is 14 amino acids. J was trimmed by 7 bases and V by 6 bases; bases with no gene match: 9. Germline loops: CDR1 SGHDN, CDR2 FVKESK. This chain's CDR3 is CASSTTSGGGTQYF. The CDR3 DNA is TGTGCCAGCAGTACGACTAGCGGCGGGGGGACCCAGTACTTC.

The chain's CDR3 is CASSFGRNEQYF. CDR3 coding DNA: TGTGCCAGCAGCTTTGGGAGAAACGAGCAGTACTTC. This sequence joins TRBV5-4 and TRBJ2-7; D is perhaps TRBD2 (5 bases). CDR1 is SGHNT, CDR2 YYREEE, per germline (reference sequence). Trimming removed 2 bases at V and 5 bases at J, with 8 bases between. The CDR3 is 12 amino acids.

The J gene is TRBJ2-6, the V gene TRBV5-1; D unresolved. CDR1 and CDR2 (germline): SGHRS, YFSETQ. The CDR3 is made up of 15 amino acids. V was pared by 0 bases and J by 1 base, with 5 bases between. In nucleotides, the CDR3 is TGCGCCAGCAGCTTGGCCGGGTCTGGGGCCAACGTCCTGACTTTC. Translated, it gives CASSLAGSGANVLTF.

This clone was counted a few times. The V and J genes are TRBV28 and TRBJ2-5; D is unresolved. The CDR3 has 13 amino acids. The V gene lost 3 bases and the J gene lost 9 bases, with 14 bases spanning the gap. Germline lookup yields CDR1 MDHEN and CDR2 SYDVKM. DNA for the CDR3: TGTGCCAGCAGTTTCCCTGATAGAAGAGCCCAGTACTTC. It translates to CASSFPDRRAQYF.

The genes are TRBV25-1 and TRBJ2-7; 9 nucleotides align to TRBD1. CDR3 length: 14 amino acids. The V gene's germline CDR1 is MGHDK and CDR2 SYGVNS. Trimming removed 4 bases from V and 3 bases from J; junction bases left unmatched: 4. The CDR3 is CASSGGTGNYEQYF. DNA of the CDR3: TGTGCCAGCAGTGGGGGGACAGGGAACTACGAGCAGTACTTC.

This clone has just a few counts. The chain employs TRBV19 and TRBJ2-1; tentatively, D is TRBD1 (5 bases). CDR1 LNHDA and CDR2 SQIVND come from the germline V gene (reference sequence). The germline V and J ends were trimmed by 4 bases and 0 bases, with 13 bases remaining between them. The CDR3 is made up of 16 amino acids. The CDR3 bases are TGTGCCAGTAGTAAGGACCAGGACAACTCCTACAATGAGCAGTTCTTC. It yields the protein CASSKDQDNSYNEQFF.

The table lists this clone with a few counts. The rearrangement uses TRBV6-6 and TRBJ2-2; D remains ambiguous. Germline CDR1 reads MNHNY; CDR2 reads SVGAGI (reference sequence). Trimming stripped 8 bases from V and 3 bases from J, with 16 bases between. CDR3 length: 15 amino acids. The CDR3 loop is CASGYSPLDTGELFF. CDR3 coding DNA: TGTGCCAGCGGATACAGTCCCCTGGACACCGGGGAGCTGTTTTTT.